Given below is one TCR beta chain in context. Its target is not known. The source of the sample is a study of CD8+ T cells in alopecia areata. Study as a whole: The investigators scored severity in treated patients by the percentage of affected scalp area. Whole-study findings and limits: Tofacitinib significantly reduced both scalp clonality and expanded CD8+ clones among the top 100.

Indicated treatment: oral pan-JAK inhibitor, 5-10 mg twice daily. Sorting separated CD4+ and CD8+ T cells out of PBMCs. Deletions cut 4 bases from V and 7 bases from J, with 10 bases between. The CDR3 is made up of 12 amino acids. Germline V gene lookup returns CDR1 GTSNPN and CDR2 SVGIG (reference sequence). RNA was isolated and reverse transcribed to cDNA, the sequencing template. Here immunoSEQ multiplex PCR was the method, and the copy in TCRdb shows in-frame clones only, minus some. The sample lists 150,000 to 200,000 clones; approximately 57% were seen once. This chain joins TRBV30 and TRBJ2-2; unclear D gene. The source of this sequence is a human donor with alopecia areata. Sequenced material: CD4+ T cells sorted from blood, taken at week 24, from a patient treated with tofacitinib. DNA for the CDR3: TGTGCCTGGAACCTTTTAATCGGGGAGCTGTTTTTT. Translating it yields CAWNLLIGELFF.